This T cell receptor (beta chain) was obtained from a study of regulatory T cells in long-lasting Graves disease listed by TCRdb under 2021. Study-level background: To count as having persistent Graves' disease, a patient had to have received antithyroid drug treatment for over 5 years with TSH receptor autoantibodies remaining persistently positive. On average, persistent Graves' disease patients in the clinical cohort had been on antithyroid drugs for about 10.3 years. A total of about 35 samples underwent TCR sequencing, from roughly 13 patients with persistent Graves' disease and approximately 20 patients with newly diagnosed Graves' disease. Persistent Graves' disease patients were compared with newly diagnosed Graves' disease patients by peripheral blood TCR sequencing and RNA sequencing. The study took place in China and was registered as a clinical trial.

On the study overall, not on this receptor specifically: Because the primary lesion, thyroid tissue, could not be accessed, the study looked at peripheral blood alone. Sequencing and analysis were restricted to the TCR beta chain. A larger number of public clonotypes was shared among persistent patients (approximately 3,000) than among newly diagnosed patients (around 880). TRBV28, TRBJ1-2 and TRBJ2-5 were preferentially used in persistent disease, while TRBV20-1 and TRBJ2-1 were favored in newly diagnosed disease. The authors acknowledged the small sample size as a limitation that may reduce accuracy. Persistent Graves' disease patients showed lower TCR Shannon entropy and fewer highly expanded clones than newly diagnosed patients, suggesting clonal expansion.

Trimmed from V: 0 bases; trimmed from J: 2 bases; junction bases lacking a gene match: 11. Taken from the germline V gene, the CDR1 and CDR2 loops are LGHNA and YSLEER. Inclusive of the bounding cysteine and phenylalanine, the CDR3 is 19 residues long. The only DNA kept is the CDR3, 57 bases in frame from the first base. Libraries were constructed by multiplex PCR. For sequencing, an Illumina HiSeq 4000 was employed. CDR3 regions were amplified by Arm-PCR with iRepertoire HTBI primers to construct TCR beta libraries. Gel purification was performed on PCR products prior to sequencing. The paper's processing steps were these. Gene usage analysis of CDR3 amino acid clonotypes used the 50 to 70 TRBV and more than 13 TRBJ segments found across samples. COPE and FqMerger were used to merge filtered high-quality paired reads into contigs. Contigs were aligned with BLAST to IMGT TRBV, TRBD and TRBJ reference genes, and CDR3 was defined per IMGT. Any clonotype with a frequency above 0.1% was classified as a highly expanded clone. Shannon entropy served as the measure of repertoire diversity, while the Gini coefficient captured V-J evenness. Clonotypes shared by more than one individual were considered public. Using fastp trimming at Q25 and MiXCR clonotype assembly, TCRdb reanalyzed the public sequencing data and kept in-frame beta chains. Rows are combined by CDR3 protein, so each entry shows the most common genes and DNA. TCRdb's processing, not the authors', yielded these V and J calls. The sample includes about 290,000 distinct CDR3 sequences, with 20% to 25% observed a single time. Just over 55% of the sample is in the top ten clones.

This clonotype was observed once. What antigen it recognizes has not been identified. Qualities for individual bases were not recorded, and no much larger clone is one base off. One read yields weak evidence. The sample's time point label, in plain terms: persistent/refractory GD, antithyroid drugs over 5 years with positive TRAb. RNA was extracted from PBMCs in TRIzol for both TCR sequencing and RNA sequencing. The diagnosis of Graves' disease was made according to American Thyroid Association guidelines. Recruitment of patients was carried out at an endocrinology department in Xi'an, China. Each patient gave 7.5 to 10 milliliters of peripheral blood, collected in an EDTA anticoagulant tube. PBMCs were isolated by Ficoll Paque Plus density gradient separation without further T cell sorting. An Agilent 2100 Bioanalyzer and agarose gel were used to assess RNA quality, and a NanoDrop 2000 was used to measure RNA concentration.

The clonotype comes from a female donor with Graves disease. The chain employs TRBV4-3 and TRBJ2-2, with 8 middle bases fitting TRBD1. The specimen comprised peripheral blood mononuclear cells (PBMCs), sampled when the disease was refractory, from a patient treated with antithyroid drugs. The DNA reads as follows: TGCGCCAGCAGCCAAGATCTTGTGGGGACAGGCTTAAACACCGGGGAGCTGTTTTTT. It specifies CASSQDLVGTGLNTGELFF.